This is a list of T cell receptor beta chains from one sample in a study of blood T cell repertoires in COVID-19. Produced via immunoSEQ multiplex PCR; TCRdb's table is partial and in-frame only. The repertoire holds approximately 140,000 clones, with 87% as singletons. The sample taken for sequencing was PBMCs or T cells enriched from blood (not recorded which). The source of these receptors is a woman between 40 and 50 years old who had been exposed to COVID-19. CDR3s include the opening cysteine and the closing phenylalanine or tryptophan. A D gene is named only where the DNA matches it firmly. Only part of the rows carry a size: once, few, many, or a class if the clone is expanded.

-,-,TRBV28,TRBJ1-4,TGTGCCAGCAGTTTGAGAGGGGGTTTAGAAAAACTGTTTTTT,CASSLRGGLEKLFF
-,TRBD1,TRBV15,TRBJ2-3,TGTGCCACCAGCAGACCGACACGGGCAGGACAGGGACAGGGAGATACGCAGTATTTT,CATSRPTRAGQGQGDTQYF
few,-,TRBV11-2,TRBJ1-1,TGTGCCAGCAGCTTACGTCTCGAGGGCACTGAAGCTTTCTTT,CASSLRLEGTEAFF
-,-,TRBV11-1,TRBJ1-6,TGTGCCAGCAGCTTATTCCGCGACAGCCGATATTCACCCCTCCACTTT,CASSLFRDSRYSPLHF
-,-,TRBV27,TRBJ1-5,TGTGCCAGCAGGCTCACAGGTAGCAATCAGCCCCAGCATTTT,CASRLTGSNQPQHF
-,-,TRBV28,TRBJ1-2,TGTGCCAGCAGCGGGTGGCGGGGGAAGGAAGGCTACACCTTC,CASSGWRGKEGYTF
-,-,TRBV29-1,TRBJ2-5,TGCAGCGTTGTAGTGTTTGGACAGCAAGAGACCCAGTACTTC,CSVVVFGQQETQYF
-,TRBD1,TRBV6-5,TRBJ1-1,TGTGCCAGCAGGACTCAGGGGGCGAGGGGCACTGAAGCTTTCTTT,CASRTQGARGTEAFF
-,TRBD1,TRBV15,TRBJ2-2,TGTGCCACCAGCAACAGGGGTGGGAACACCGGGGAGCTGTTTTTT,CATSNRGGNTGELFF
many,TRBD2,TRBV2,TRBJ2-1,TGTGCCAGCATATTCGCTAGCGGGGGCGACTACAATGAGCAGTTCTTC,CASIFASGGDYNEQFF
-,TRBD1,TRBV11-2,TRBJ2-7,TGTGCCAGCAGCTTAGGTCCGGGACAGGGTTACGAGCAGTACTTC,CASSLGPGQGYEQYF
many,-,TRBV2,TRBJ1-2,TGTGCCAGCAGTGAAAGCTGGGGGGGACGTGGCTACACCTTC,CASSESWGGRGYTF
-,-,TRBV7-2,TRBJ2-6,TGTGCCAGCAGTTCCCCAGGCTCTGGGGCCAACGTCCTGACTTTC,CASSSPGSGANVLTF
-,TRBD1,TRBV28,TRBJ1-5,TGTGCCAGCACTACTACGGGACAGGGATTTCAGCCCCAGCATTTT,CASTTTGQGFQPQHF
-,-,TRBV2,TRBJ1-5,TGTGCCAGCACCCCAGGGACATATAGCAATCAGCCCCAGCATTTT,CASTPGTYSNQPQHF
once,TRBD1,TRBV9,TRBJ2-5,TGTGCCAGCAGCGTCGGGACAGGGGGCCGAGTAGAGACCCAGTACTTC,CASSVGTGGRVETQYF
-,-,TRBV28,TRBJ2-7,TGTGCCAGCAGTTTAAGCTCCCAGGGGAGGGACGAGCAGTACTTC,CASSLSSQGRDEQYF
-,-,TRBV7-8,TRBJ1-2,TGTGCCAGCAGCTTAGGGACAGCAACTAACTATGGCTACACCTTC,CASSLGTATNYGYTF
-,-,TRBV6-5,TRBJ1-4,TGTGCCAGCAGTTACGACAGGCTTAATGAAAAACTGTTTTTT,CASSYDRLNEKLFF
few,-,TRBV12-3/TRBV12-4,TRBJ2-7,TGTGCCAGCAGTTTTGGGCGGGCCTACGAGCAGTACTTC,CASSFGRAYEQYF
-,TRBD1,TRBV5-1,TRBJ1-2,TGCGCCAGCAGCTTCGAGGGACAGGGGATGGAGGGCTACACCTTC,CASSFEGQGMEGYTF
-,TRBD2,TRBV7-3,TRBJ2-3,TGTGCCAGCAGCCTCCGGGGGGCAGATACGCAGTATTTT,CASSLRGADTQYF
-,-,TRBV6-6,TRBJ1-1,TGTGCCAGCGCAGGGTTTGGGAACACTGAAGCTTTCTTT,CASAGFGNTEAFF
-,-,TRBV14,TRBJ2-3,TGTGCCAGCAGCCAGTATTATACGCAGTATTTT,CASSQYYTQYF
-,-,TRBV4-1,TRBJ2-1,TGCGCCAGCAGCCAGACCCGACGGGGAGGAGGACGAGAGCAGTTCTTC,CASSQTRRGGGREQFF
-,TRBD1,TRBV7-7,TRBJ2-2,TGTGCCAGCAGCACGCAGGGGGCGAGCACCGGGGAGCTGTTTTTT,CASSTQGASTGELFF
once,-,TRBV5-8,TRBJ2-1,TGTGCCAGCAGAGGAGACAATGAGCAGTTCTTC,CASRGDNEQFF
-,TRBD1,TRBV29-1,TRBJ2-3,TGCAGCGTGTCTAGGGGACAGGGGGCAGATACGCAGTATTTT,CSVSRGQGADTQYF
-,-,TRBV19,TRBJ2-7,TGTGCCAGTAGTGCAGGGATCATCTACGAGCAGTACTTC,CASSAGIIYEQYF
-,-,TRBV2,TRBJ1-1,TGTGCCAGCGGGGGAGGGGTCAGGAACACTGAAGCTTTCTTT,CASGGGVRNTEAFF
-,-,TRBV28,TRBJ1-1,TGTGCCAGCAGTTCGGGAGGTAGCGACACTGAAGCTTTCTTT,CASSSGGSDTEAFF
-,-,TRBV27,TRBJ2-5,TGTGCCAGCCGACGGCCGACGGGGGGCGGGGAGACCCAGTACTTC,CASRRPTGGGETQYF
-,TRBD1,TRBV11-2,TRBJ1-1,TGTGCCAGCAGCTTAGATACCCAGGGGGCGGCCACTGAAGCTTTCTTT,CASSLDTQGAATEAFF
once,TRBD1,TRBV5-8,TRBJ1-4,TGTGCCAGCAGCCTCGACAGGGGGGTTCGTAATGAAAAACTGTTTTTT,CASSLDRGVRNEKLFF
-,-,TRBV29-1,TRBJ2-1,TGCAGCGTTGGACAATACAATGAGCAGTTCTTC,CSVGQYNEQFF
-,TRBD2,TRBV6-2/TRBV6-3,TRBJ2-5,TGTGCCAGCAGTTACTCGAGAGCGGGGGGCCAAGAGACCCAGTACTTC,CASSYSRAGGQETQYF
-,-,TRBV5-1,TRBJ1-2,TGCGCCAGCAGCTTGGGCCAGTGGTATGGCTACACCTTC,CASSLGQWYGYTF
few,TRBD1,TRBV29-1,TRBJ2-4,TGCAGCGTTGATGGGGGGGGACAGGGAAACATTCAGTACTTC,CSVDGGGQGNIQYF
-,TRBD2,TRBV9,TRBJ2-1,TGTGCCAGCAGCGTAACGGGACTAGGCACCAATGAGCAGTTCTTC,CASSVTGLGTNEQFF
-,-,TRBV28,TRBJ1-6,TGTGCCAGCAGTTCCTCTCAGGGTTTTCTTTCACCCCTCCACTTT,CASSSSQGFLSPLHF
-,-,TRBV18,TRBJ2-1,TGTGCCAGCTCACCCCAGCGGGTTGACAATGAGCAGTTCTTC,CASSPQRVDNEQFF
-,TRBD1,TRBV4-3,TRBJ2-5,TGCGCCAGCAGCCAAGCTCGGACAGGGGCAGAGACCCAGTACTTC,CASSQARTGAETQYF
-,TRBD1,TRBV6-5,TRBJ1-2,TGTGCCAGCAGTCTTTCTAGACAGGGCGGAGGCTACACCTTC,CASSLSRQGGGYTF
-,-,TRBV2,TRBJ1-2,TGTGCCAGCAGTCTCCTCCGGCGGGGTGGCTACACCTTC,CASSLLRRGGYTF
once,-,TRBV3-1/TRBV3-2,TRBJ2-1,TGTGCCAGCAGCCGGACTACAGGGGTTGAGCAGTTCTTC,CASSRTTGVEQFF
-,-,TRBV19,TRBJ2-1,TGTGCCAGTTCTATACAGGCGAATGAGCAGTTCTTC,CASSIQANEQFF
few,TRBD1,TRBV9,TRBJ2-7,TGTGCCAGCAGCGTAGGGGACAGGAACTACGAGCAGTACTTC,CASSVGDRNYEQYF
-,TRBD1,TRBV2,TRBJ1-1,TGTGCCAGCAGTGGATACAGGGGGCGGGCTGAAGCTTTCTTT,CASSGYRGRAEAFF
-,TRBD1,TRBV27,TRBJ2-7,TGTGCCAGCAGCGACACGCGACCGGGACAGGGGATCGACGAGCAGTACTTC,CASSDTRPGQGIDEQYF
-,TRBD1,TRBV20-1,TRBJ1-1,TGCAGTGCTAGTTACCGGACAGGGGCGAGGGCTTTCTTT,CSASYRTGARAFF
-,-,TRBV21-1,TRBJ2-7,TGTGCCAGCAGCCGGAGGTCGGTCTCCTACGAGCAGTACTTC,CASSRRSVSYEQYF
few,TRBD1,TRBV28,TRBJ1-2,TGTGCCAGCAGGCAACCAGGGGGCCTTTATGGCTACACCTTC,CASRQPGGLYGYTF
-,-,TRBV29-1,TRBJ1-2,TGCAGCGTTGAAGAGGAAACAGGGCTCGGCTATGGCTACACCTTC,CSVEEETGLGYGYTF
once,-,TRBV9,TRBJ1-3,TGTGCCAGCAGCCCCAGTATCCGGGGACTCTCTGGAAACACCATATATTTT,CASSPSIRGLSGNTIYF
-,-,TRBV10-3,TRBJ1-5,TGTGCCATCAGTCCGAGTGGGGCTAGCAATCAGCCCCAGCATTTT,CAISPSGASNQPQHF
-,-,TRBV9,TRBJ2-7,TGTGCCAGCAGCGTTCTCGGGGGATCCTACGAGCAGTACTTC,CASSVLGGSYEQYF